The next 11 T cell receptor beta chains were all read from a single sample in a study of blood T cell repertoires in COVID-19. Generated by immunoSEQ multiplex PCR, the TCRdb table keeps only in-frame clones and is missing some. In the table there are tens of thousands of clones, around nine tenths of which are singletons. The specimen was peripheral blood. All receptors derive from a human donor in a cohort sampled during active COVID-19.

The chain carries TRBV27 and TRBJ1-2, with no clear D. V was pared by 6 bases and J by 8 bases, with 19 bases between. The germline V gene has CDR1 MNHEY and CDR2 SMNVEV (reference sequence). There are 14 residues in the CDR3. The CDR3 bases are TGTGCCAGCAGCCCTAGGATAGGAGTCGACGGCTACACCTTC. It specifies CASSPRIGVDGYTF.

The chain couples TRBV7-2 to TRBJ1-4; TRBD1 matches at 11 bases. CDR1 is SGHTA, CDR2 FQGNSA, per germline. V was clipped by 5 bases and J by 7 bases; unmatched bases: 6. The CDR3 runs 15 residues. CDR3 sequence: CASSPGGQGGEKLFF. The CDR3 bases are TGTGCCAGCAGCCCAGGGGGACAGGGGGGTGAAAAACTGTTTTTT.

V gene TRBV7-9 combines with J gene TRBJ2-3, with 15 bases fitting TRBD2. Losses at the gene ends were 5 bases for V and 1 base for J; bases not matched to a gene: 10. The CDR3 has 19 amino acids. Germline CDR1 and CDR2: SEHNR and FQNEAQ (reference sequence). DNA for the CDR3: TGTGCCAGCAGCCGGACTAGCGGGGGGGCGATTCCCCGCACAGATACGCAGTATTTT. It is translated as CASSRTSGGAIPRTDTQYF. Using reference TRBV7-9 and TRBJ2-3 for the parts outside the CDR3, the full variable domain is DTGVSQNPRHKITKRGQNVTFRCDPISEHNRLYWYRQTLGQGPEFLTYFQNEAQLEKSRLLSDRFSAERPKGSFSTLEIQRTEQGDSAMYLCASSRTSGGAIPRTDTQYFGPGTRLTVL.

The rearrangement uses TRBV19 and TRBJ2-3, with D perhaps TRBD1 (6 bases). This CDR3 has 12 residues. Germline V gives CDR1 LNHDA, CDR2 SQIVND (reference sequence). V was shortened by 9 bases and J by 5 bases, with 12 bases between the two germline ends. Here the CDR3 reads CASLSGVDTQYF. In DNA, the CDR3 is TGTGCCAGCCTCTCAGGGGTAGATACGCAGTATTTT.

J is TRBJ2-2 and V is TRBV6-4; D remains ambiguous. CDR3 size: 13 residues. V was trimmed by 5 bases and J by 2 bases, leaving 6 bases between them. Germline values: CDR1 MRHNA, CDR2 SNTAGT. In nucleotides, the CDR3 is TGTGCCAGCAGTAGACAAAACACCGGGGAGCTGTTTTTT. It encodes CASSRQNTGELFF.

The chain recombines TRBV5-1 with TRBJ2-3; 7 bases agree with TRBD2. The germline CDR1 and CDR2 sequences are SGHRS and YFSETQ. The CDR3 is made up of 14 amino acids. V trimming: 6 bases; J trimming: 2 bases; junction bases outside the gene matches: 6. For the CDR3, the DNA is TGCGCCAGCAACGGGGGGAGCTACACAGATACGCAGTATTTT. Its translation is CASNGGSYTDTQYF.

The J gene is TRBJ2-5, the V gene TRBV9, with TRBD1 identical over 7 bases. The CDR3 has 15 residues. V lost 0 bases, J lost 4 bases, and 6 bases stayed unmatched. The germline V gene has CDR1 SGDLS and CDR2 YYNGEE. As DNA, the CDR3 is TGTGCCAGCAGCGTAGACCCGACAGGGCCAGAGACCCAGTACTTC. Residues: CASSVDPTGPETQYF. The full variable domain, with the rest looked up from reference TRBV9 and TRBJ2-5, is DSGVTQTPKHLITATGQRVTLRCSPRSGDLSVYWYQQSLDQGLQFLIQYYNGEERAKGNILERFSAQQFPDLHSELNLSSLELGDSALYFCASSVDPTGPETQYFGPGTRLLVL.

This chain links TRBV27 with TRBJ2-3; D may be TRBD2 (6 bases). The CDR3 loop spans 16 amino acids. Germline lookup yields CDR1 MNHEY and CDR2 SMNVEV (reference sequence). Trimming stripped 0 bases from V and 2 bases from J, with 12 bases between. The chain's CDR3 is CASSLSPGLLTDTQYF. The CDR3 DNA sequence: TGTGCCAGCAGTTTATCACCGGGACTGCTCACAGATACGCAGTATTTT.

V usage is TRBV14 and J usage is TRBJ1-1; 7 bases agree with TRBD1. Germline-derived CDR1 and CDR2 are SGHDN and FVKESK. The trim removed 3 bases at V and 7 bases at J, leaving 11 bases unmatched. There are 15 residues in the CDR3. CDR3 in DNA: TGTGCCAGCAGCCAGGTGAACTCCCGGGACAGTGAAGCTTTCTTT. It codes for CASSQVNSRDSEAFF.

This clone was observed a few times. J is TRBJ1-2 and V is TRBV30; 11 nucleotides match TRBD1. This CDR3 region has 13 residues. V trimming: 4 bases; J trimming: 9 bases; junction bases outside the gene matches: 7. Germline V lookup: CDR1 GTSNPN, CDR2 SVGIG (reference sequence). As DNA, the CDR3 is TGTGCCTGGATTCTCGGACAGGGGGCCTGCTACACCTTC. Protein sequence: CAWILGQGACYTF.

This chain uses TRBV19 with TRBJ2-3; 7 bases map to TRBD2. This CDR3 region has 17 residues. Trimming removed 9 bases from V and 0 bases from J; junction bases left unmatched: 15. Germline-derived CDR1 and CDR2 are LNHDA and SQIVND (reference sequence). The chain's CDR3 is CASLERSSGASTDTQYF. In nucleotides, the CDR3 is TGTGCCAGCCTTGAAAGGTCTAGCGGAGCTAGCACAGATACGCAGTATTTT. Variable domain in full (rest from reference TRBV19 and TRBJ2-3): DGGITQSPKYLFRKEGQNVTLSCEQNLNHDAMYWYRQDPGQGLRLIYYSQIVNDFQKGDIAEGYSVSREKKESFPLTVTSAQKNPTAFYLCASLERSSGASTDTQYFGPGTRLTVL.